This T cell receptor (beta chain) emerged from a study of CD8+CD57+ T cells in acquired aplastic anemia. This clonotype was counted once. The CDR3 spans 10 residues. The V end lost 5 bases, the J end lost 15 bases, and 11 bases lay between the germline ends. Germline V CDR1 and CDR2: SGHTA, FQGNSA. Genomic DNA constituted the template upon which TCR beta VDJ and CDR3 profiling was performed. TCRdb used MiXCR to reprocess the reads, holding one entry per CDR3 protein. The sample holds 400,000 to 450,000 distinct CDR3 sequences; roughly 64% are singletons and the top ten take approximately 4%. This clonotype was sampled from a human donor in good health, serving as a control. The rearrangement links TRBV7-2 to TRBJ1-5; no firm D call. Sequencing used sorted CD4+, CD8+, or CD8+CD57+ T cells (not recorded which) from PBMCs. Here the CDR3 reads CASSPFAPHF. DNA for the CDR3: TGTGCCAGCAGCCCCTTTGCCCCGCATTTT. Full variable domain (missing parts from reference TRBV7-2 and TRBJ1-5): GAGVSQSPSNKVTEKGKDVELRCDPISGHTALYWYRQSLGQGLEFLIYFQGNSAPDKSGLPSDRFSAERTGGSVSTLTIQRTQQEDSAVYLCASSPFAPHFGDGTRLSIL.